This T cell receptor (beta chain) was retrieved from a study of blood T cell repertoires in COVID-19. As processed by the authors: Reference gene primer amplification in the assay estimated nucleated cell counts. The method was immunoSEQ multiplex PCR; TCRdb's version includes in-frame clones alone and lacks a portion of them. D and trimming were read from the DNA, whereas the V and J calls and clone size are those reported in that table. The sample holds around 70,000 clones, approximately 80% seen once. The V and J ends lost 5 bases and 6 bases, in that order; junction bases with no gene match: 10. This CDR3 region has 14 residues. CDR1 and CDR2 (germline): SGHAT, FQDESV (reference sequence).

The receptor comes from an elderly woman with active or convalescent COVID-19. The gene calls are TRBV11-1 and TRBJ2-7; 7 bases match TRBD1. Input material: peripheral blood. This chain's CDR3 is CASSDRQGIPEQYF. CDR3 sequence (DNA): TGTGCCAGCAGCGATCGACAGGGTATTCCCGAGCAGTACTTC.